This T cell receptor beta chain was identified in a study of T cell responses to AZD1222 COVID-19 vaccine. The study, taken as a whole, reports: Recipients of two AZD1222 doses showed rising Spike-specific TCR breadth and depth.

Method: immunoSEQ multiplex PCR; TCRdb's copy keeps in-frame clones and lacks some. The repertoire holds 200,000 or so clones, with approximately 94% as singletons. Comment on this clone: Its antigen is still unknown.

Germline values: CDR1 ENHRY, CDR2 SYGVKD. The ends lost 2 bases at V and 6 bases at J; junction bases unmatched: 5. This CDR3 has 14 amino acids. This chain links TRBV10-3 with TRBJ1-2; 8 positions agree with TRBD1. The TCR sequence derives from an adult in good health. The sample was peripheral blood, taken on day 0 of MenACWY control vaccination. In DNA form, the CDR3 reads TGTGCCATCAGTGAGGGATACAGGGGGAATGGCTACACCTTC. This codes for CAISEGYRGNGYTF.